This entry features one T cell receptor (beta chain) sequence. Its antigen specificity is not known. Per-base quality was not reported, and no clone a single base away is much larger than it. Genomic DNA was extracted from sorted cells for sequencing of the TCRbeta CDR3 region. TCRbeta CDR3 regions were sequenced using the immunoSEQ Assay. TCRdb retrieved this table from immuneACCESS and kept in-frame rearrangements only. Not all clones are present; in checked studies, unresolved V genes account for under half, and no reason is known for the remainder. The sample profile shows 50,000 to 65,000 clones; less than 90% of them were found once. The ten biggest clones cover roughly 0.5% of the sample. The data stem from a study of OX40 agonist ivuxolimab in advanced cancers. About the full investigation: The costimulatory receptor OX40 (CD134) was targeted by ivuxolimab, a fully human IgG2 agonistic monoclonal antibody. Partial responses occurred in three dose-escalation patients, of whom one had hepatocellular carcinoma and two had cutaneous melanoma. Among the roughly 52 dose-escalation patients, around 19 had hepatocellular carcinoma, 15 or so melanoma, 9 renal cell carcinoma and 9 head and neck cancer. The paper describes the monotherapy dose-escalation part (N of about 57 patients) of the phase I trial of ivuxolimab. The dose-escalation cohort was 80% to 90% male with a mean age of around 64 years, ranging from roughly 23 to 79. Intravenous ivuxolimab was administered to patients every 2 weeks at six dose levels: 0.01, 0.1, 0.3, 1.5, 3 and 10 mg/kg. Peripheral TCRbeta sequencing was intended to test whether TCR sequence diversity was altered and clonal T-cell expansion was caused by ivuxolimab. Prior anti-PD-1, anti-PD-L1 or anti-CTLA-4 therapy was permitted, and checkpoint inhibitors had been received by about 36% of dose-escalation patients. The study at large found these results: Partial responders in the 0.1-3.0 mg/kg groups had among the lowest normalized peripheral clonal expansion, especially among CD8+ T cells. The antigen specificity of the clonally expanded peripheral T cells was not determined. Low levels of normalized T-cell clonal expansion were also seen in some patients who did not respond. After ivuxolimab, more expanded clones were found on average in CD8+ T cells than in CD4+ T cells. Clonal expansion of both CD4+ and CD8+ blood T cells was observed from baseline to week 6 at doses 0.1 to 3.0 mg/kg.

The trial excluded patients who had a history of autoimmune disease or were on systemic immunosuppression. Peripheral blood for TCR sequencing was collected from all dose cohorts at baseline, on cycle 4 day 1, and on cycle 7 day 1. The samples were drawn from a first-in-human, open-label, multicenter phase I dose-escalation trial of ivuxolimab. Adults with locally advanced or metastatic melanoma, renal cell carcinoma, hepatocellular carcinoma or head and neck squamous cell carcinoma were enrolled in the trial. Before TCR sequencing, CD4+ T cells and CD8+ T cells from peripheral blood were sorted into separate populations. According to the germline V gene (reference sequence), CDR1 reads SGHNT and CDR2 reads YYREEE. The CDR3 runs 18 residues from the cysteine to the phenylalanine. The kept DNA is CDR3 alone, 54 bases in frame from the first base. Germline trimming amounts to 0 bases on V and 8 bases on J, with 16 as the count of junction bases outside the gene matches.

The source material was CD4+ or CD8+ T cells sorted from blood, sampled in a trial of the OX40 agonist ivuxolimab. The chain links TRBV5-4 with TRBJ2-3, and 9 junctional nucleotides match TRBD2. The sequence derives from an adult with an advanced solid tumor such as melanoma, head and neck, liver or kidney cancer. Read as DNA, the sequence is TGTGCCAGCAGCTTGGGACCGGTCGCGGGGGGGCGTTTATCTACGCAGTATTTT. It specifies CASSLGPVAGGRLSTQYF.